This T cell receptor beta chain was found in a study of control samples from healthy donors and cancer patients. Assay used: immunoSEQ multiplex PCR; TCRdb lists only in-frame clones, some missing. The repertoire holds about 95,000 clones, roughly nine tenths seen once, with 0.92% in the top ten. Germline CDR1 KGHSH, CDR2 LQKENI. This CDR3 comprises 19 residues. The junction had 8 bases not matched to a gene; V was cut back by 0 bases and J by 0 bases. The sequenced sample consisted of blood. This TCR was recovered from a woman in her 30s in good health. V usage is TRBV18 and J usage is TRBJ2-6; 7 bases match TRBD1. The CDR3 loop is CASSPPPRTGGSGANVLTF. The CDR3 nucleotides are TGTGCCAGCTCACCACCGCCAAGGACAGGCGGCTCTGGGGCCAACGTCCTGACTTTC.